These 29 T cell receptor beta chains were sequenced from one sample in a study of CD8+CD57+ T cells in acquired aplastic anemia. The template for TCR beta VDJ and CDR3 sequence profiling was genomic DNA. TCRdb used MiXCR to reprocess the reads, holding one entry per CDR3 protein. The top ten clones hold 0.8% to 1.1% of a sample with about 160,000 distinct CDR3 sequences, around 45% of them seen once. The sample comprised sorted CD4+, CD8+, or CD8+CD57+ T cells (not recorded which) from PBMCs. Receptors originate from a human donor in good health.

This clonotype was picked up many times. The rearrangement links TRBV11-2 to TRBJ2-1; maybe TRBD1 (6 bases). The CDR3 totals 14 residues. Trimming removed 4 bases from V and 4 bases from J, with 11 bases in between. Germline V lookup: CDR1 SGHAT, CDR2 FQNNGV. CDR3 bases: TGTGCCAGCAGCTATCGGACAGAGTACAATGAGCAGTTCTTC. This sequence encodes CASSYRTEYNEQFF. Based on the CDR3 plus reference TRBV11-2 and TRBJ2-1, the full variable domain is EAGVAQSPRYKIIEKRQSVAFWCNPISGHATLYWYQQILGQGPKLLIQFQNNGVVDDSQLPKDRFSAERLKGVDSTLKIQPAKLEDSAVYLCASSYRTEYNEQFFGPGTRLTVL.

The V and J genes are TRBV2 and TRBJ1-1, with D uncertain. The CDR3 covers 13 residues. Trimming took off 6 bases at V and 1 base at J, with 9 bases between the two ends. Germline-derived CDR1 and CDR2 are SNHLY and FYNNEI. CDR3 protein: CASRPQRNTEAFF. The CDR3 bases are TGTGCCAGCAGGCCCCAGAGGAACACTGAAGCTTTCTTT. The variable domain in full, completed from reference TRBV2 and TRBJ1-1, reads EPEVTQTPSHQVTQMGQEVILRCVPISNHLYFYWYRQILGQKVEFLVSFYNNEISEKSEIFDDQFSVERPDGSNFTLKIRSTKLEDSAMYFCASRPQRNTEAFFGQGTRLTVV.

This clonotype was detected ten times or more. The CDR3 DNA sequence: TGTGCCAGCAGCGTAGAACCGACGGGTAGCTCCTACGAGCAGTACTTC. Its translation: CASSVEPTGSSYEQYF. The chain combines TRBV9 with TRBJ2-7; no definite D call. Germline V CDR1 and CDR2: SGDLS, YYNGEE. Trimming pared 0 bases from V and 0 bases from J, leaving 13 bases between. The CDR3 covers 16 residues.

This clonotype was picked up a small number of times. V usage is TRBV10-3 and J usage is TRBJ2-6; weak D call: TRBD1 (6 bases). This CDR3 spans 15 amino acids. The V gene lost 9 bases and the J gene lost 0 bases, with 12 bases spanning the gap. The germline gives CDR1 ENHRY, CDR2 SYGVKD. The CDR3 nucleotides read TGTGCCATAGGACAGATTAGCTCTGGGGCCAACGTCCTGACTTTC. This sequence encodes CAIGQISSGANVLTF.

The CDR3, as DNA: TGTGCCAGCAGCTGGTCTGTAGGGGCAGGGGCGACTTGGGGAGATACGCAGTATTTT. It specifies CASSWSVGAGATWGDTQYF. The V and J genes are TRBV11-1 and TRBJ2-3, with D possibly TRBD1 on 6 matching bases. Germline V gene sequence: CDR1 SGHAT, CDR2 FQDESV (reference sequence). The V gene lost 4 bases and the J gene lost 5 bases, with 28 bases spanning the gap. The CDR3 covers 19 residues.

The V gene is TRBV7-4, the J gene TRBJ1-1; possibly TRBD1 for D (6 bases). Germline-derived CDR1 and CDR2 are SGHVT and SQSDAQ. V was clipped by 2 bases and J by 2 bases, with 12 bases between them. The CDR3 extends over 15 amino acids. The DNA of the CDR3 is TGTGCCAGCAGCTTACGCAGGGGACTCAACACTGAAGCTTTCTTT. Its translation: CASSLRRGLNTEAFF.

This chain uses TRBV6-2 or TRBV6-3 with TRBJ1-5, with 10 nucleotides matching TRBD1. CDR3 length: 21 amino acids. Per the germline V gene, CDR1 is MNHEY and CDR2 is SVGEGT. J gave up 4 bases and V 1 base, and 19 bases lay outside the gene matches. This chain's CDR3 is CASSYLITGTGVALSNQPQHF. CDR3 DNA: TGTGCCAGCAGTTACTTGATAACCGGGACAGGGGTGGCCCTTTCAAATCAGCCCCAGCATTTT.

The rearrangement links TRBV4-3 to TRBJ2-1; 7 bases fit TRBD1. CDR3 size: 14 residues. The V gene end was trimmed by 1 base and the J gene end by 8 bases; junction bases not matched to a gene: 5. The germline CDR1 and CDR2 sequences are LGHNA and YSLEER. Here the CDR3 reads CASSQGQGSDEQFF. DNA for the CDR3: TGCGCCAGCAGCCAAGGACAGGGTTCGGATGAGCAGTTCTTC.

This chain uses TRBV6-1 with TRBJ1-2; 7 bases fit TRBD1. CDR3 size: 16 residues. V trimming: 8 bases; J trimming: 2 bases; junction bases outside the gene matches: 14. Germline CDR1 is MNHNS and CDR2 is SASEGT. The CDR3 sequence: CASGTGTAPLNYGYTF. The CDR3 DNA follows: TGTGCCAGCGGTACCGGGACAGCGCCGTTAAACTATGGCTACACCTTC.

This clonotype has at least ten counts. The chain combines TRBV10-3 with TRBJ2-3; 7 bases map to TRBD1. Germline V gives CDR1 ENHRY, CDR2 SYGVKD. V lost 11 bases to trimming and J lost 2 bases; unmatched junction nucleotides: 10. The CDR3 contains 14 residues. The CDR3 loop reads CAASWTGDTDTQYF. CDR3 DNA: TGTGCCGCCAGCTGGACAGGAGACACAGATACGCAGTATTTT.

This clonotype was observed at least ten times. V gene TRBV11-3 combines with J gene TRBJ2-5, with TRBD2 matching over 7 bases. With 3 bases clipped from V and 4 bases from J, the junction kept 2 bases outside the gene matches. The CDR3 length is 13 residues. Germline V CDR1 and CDR2: SGHNT, YENEEA. The CDR3 is CASSFGGGETQYF. The CDR3 DNA is TGTGCCAGCAGCTTTGGGGGGGGAGAGACCCAGTACTTC. The full variable domain, its missing parts supplied by reference TRBV11-3 and TRBJ2-5, is EAGVVQSPRYKIIEKKQPVAFWCNPISGHNTLYWYLQNLGQGPELLIRYENEEAVDDSQLPKDRFSAERLKGVDSTLKIQPAELGDSAVYLCASSFGGGETQYFGPGTRLLVL.

This clonotype was observed at least ten times. The chain combines TRBV29-1 with TRBJ1-5; D call uncertain. This CDR3 is 15 amino acids long. Between the trimmed V and J ends, which lost 5 bases and 0 bases, there was a span of 14 bases. The germline V gene encodes CDR1 SQVTM and CDR2 ANQGSEA. As DNA, the CDR3 is TGCAGCGTTCGATGGAGAGATTATAGCAATCAGCCCCAGCATTTT. Its translation is CSVRWRDYSNQPQHF.

The count of this clonotype is one. V and J are TRBV7-2 and TRBJ1-6; D remains unclear. This CDR3 is 13 amino acids long. The V end was cut by 0 bases, the J end by 12 bases, with 9 bases between. Per germline, CDR1 SGHTA and CDR2 FQGNSA. This CDR3 reads CASSLALVQPLHF. The CDR3 DNA is TGTGCCAGCAGCTTAGCGCTGGTTCAACCCCTCCACTTT.

This clonotype turned up a few times. The chain joins TRBV6-1 to TRBJ2-1, with D unresolved. The germline V and J ends were trimmed by 6 bases and 0 bases, with 12 bases remaining between them. The CDR3 runs 15 residues. The germline gives CDR1 MNHNS, CDR2 SASEGT. This chain's CDR3 is CASSPIVRSYNEQFF. CDR3 bases: TGTGCCAGCAGCCCTATTGTCCGCTCCTACAATGAGCAGTTCTTC.

The chain employs TRBV14 and TRBJ1-2; TRBD1 is a possible D gene (5 bases). V gave up 0 bases and J gave up 3 bases, with 23 bases separating them. The CDR3 sequence is 19 residues long. Germline V gene sequence: CDR1 SGHDN, CDR2 FVKESK. The CDR3 protein is CASSQDNEGKRNQDYGYTF. CDR3 in DNA: TGTGCCAGCAGCCAAGATAACGAGGGGAAGCGCAATCAAGACTATGGCTACACCTTC.

This clonotype was seen ten or more times. The rearrangement uses TRBV5-5 and TRBJ1-1; tentatively, D is TRBD1 (6 bases). Deletions cut 7 bases from V and 4 bases from J, with 17 bases between. CDR1 is SGHKS and CDR2 is YYEKEE in the germline V gene (reference sequence). The CDR3 consists of 14 residues. The CDR3 sequence: CASGKGQLFTEAFF. CDR3 nucleotide sequence: TGTGCCAGCGGGAAGGGACAACTGTTCACTGAAGCTTTCTTT. The full variable domain, in which reference TRBV5-5 and TRBJ1-1 provide the parts outside the CDR3, is DAGVTQSPTHLIKTRGQQVTLRCSPISGHKSVSWYQQVLGQGPQFIFQYYEKEERGRGNFPDRFSARQFPNYSSELNVNALLLGDSALYLCASGKGQLFTEAFFGQGTRLTVV.

The chain recombines TRBV10-3 with TRBJ2-1; TRBD1 matches 8 bases. Per germline, CDR1 ENHRY and CDR2 SYGVKD. With V trimmed by 8 bases and J by 10 bases, 19 bases remained unmatched. The CDR3 is 16 amino acids. CDR3 nucleotide sequence: TGTGCCATCTGGGGTGTTCAGGGGGCGCTCCCTCAGGAGCAGTTCTTC. This encodes CAIWGVQGALPQEQFF.

The chain employs TRBV15 and TRBJ2-3, with 10 bases identical to TRBD2. CDR1 LNHNV and CDR2 YYDKDF come from the germline V gene (reference sequence). V dropped 1 base and J dropped 1; count of bases not matched to a gene: 2. The CDR3 has 16 amino acids. The CDR3 DNA reads TGTGCCACCAGCAGAGGACTAGCGGGTCGCACAGATACGCAGTATTTT. Translated: CATSRGLAGRTDTQYF.

The rearrangement links TRBV2 to TRBJ2-5; unclear D gene. Deletions cut 5 bases from V and 7 bases from J, with 8 bases between. This CDR3 spans 11 amino acids. The germline gives CDR1 SNHLY, CDR2 FYNNEI. CDR3 in DNA: TGTGCCAGCAGTACCATGACGACCCAGTACTTC. Amino acids: CASSTMTTQYF.

This chain uses TRBV3-1 with TRBJ2-1; 12 positions agree with TRBD2. In germline, CDR1 is LGHDT, CDR2 YNNKEL (reference sequence). V shed 1 base, J shed 6 bases, and the junction held 7 bases outside the gene matches. CDR3 length: 17 residues. This CDR3 reads CASSQGRASGRANEQFF. In DNA, the CDR3 is TGTGCCAGCAGCCAAGGACGGGCTAGCGGGAGGGCCAATGAGCAGTTCTTC.

The gene calls are TRBV10-3 and TRBJ1-6; 7 bases line up with TRBD1. V gave up 7 bases and J gave up 6 bases; unmatched junction bases: 6. CDR1 and CDR2 (germline): ENHRY, SYGVKD. The CDR3 sequence is 14 residues long. CDR3 protein: CAITSDRVNSPLHF. CDR3 DNA sequence: TGTGCCATCACCTCAGACAGGGTTAATTCACCCCTCCACTTT.

J is TRBJ1-3 and V is TRBV10-3, with TRBD1 identical over 7 bases. Germline assignment: CDR1 ENHRY and CDR2 SYGVKD. The CDR3 extends over 15 amino acids. The CDR3 coding sequence is TGTGCTACCAGTGACAGGGCAACCTCTGGAAACACCATATATTTT. It yields the protein CATSDRATSGNTIYF.

As regards this clonotype: With a much larger clone just one base away, this may be a read error. The J gene is TRBJ2-7, the V gene TRBV11-2; possible D gene TRBD1, 6 bases. CDR3 length equals 17 residues. Germline V gene sequence: CDR1 SGHAT, CDR2 FQNNGV. Trimming stripped 5 bases from V and 2 bases from J, with 22 bases between. The CDR3 region has the DNA TGTGCCAGCAGCCGCTACTCCCGGGACACGGTCGCCTACGAGCAGTACTTC. Protein: CASSRYSRDTVAYEQYF.

This clonotype was detected a few times. This may be a read error, as it is one base from a much larger clone. The V gene is TRBV7-2, the J gene TRBJ1-1; possibly TRBD1 for D (5 bases). The CDR3 contains 15 residues. V shed 7 bases and J shed 1 base, with 16 bases lying between them. Looked up from germline, CDR1 is SGHTA and CDR2 is FQGNSA. CDR3 region: CASNAQGVGNTEAFF. The CDR3 DNA reads as TGTGCCAGCAACGCCCAAGGGGTTGGGAACACTGAAGCTTTCTTT.

This clonotype occurred many times. The V gene is TRBV5-1, the J gene TRBJ2-3; TRBD2 is a possible D gene (6 bases). In germline, CDR1 is SGHRS, CDR2 YFSETQ. CDR3 length: 13 residues. The V end lost 5 bases, the J end lost 0 bases, and 7 bases lay between the germline ends. The CDR3 protein is CASSSGSTDTQYF. Here the CDR3 DNA reads TGCGCCAGCAGTAGCGGAAGCACAGATACGCAGTATTTT.

This clonotype was seen ten or more times. The chain couples TRBV20-1 to TRBJ1-1; D unclear. The CDR3 spans 14 residues. Germline V gene sequence: CDR1 DFQATT, CDR2 SNEGSKA (reference sequence). With 3 bases removed from V and 1 base from J, the gap between germline ends came to 12 bases. CDR3 DNA sequence: TGCAGTGCTAGTTCTGGCACCCGGAACACTGAAGCTTTCTTT. It specifies CSASSGTRNTEAFF.

The chain recombines TRBV19 with TRBJ1-2; D gene unclear. CDR3 length: 12 residues. Germline CDR1 and CDR2: LNHDA and SQIVND (reference sequence). V gave up 5 bases and J gave up 3 bases, with 7 bases separating them. CDR3 sequence (DNA): TGTGCCAGTAGTCCCCGAGACTATGGCTACACCTTC. Protein sequence: CASSPRDYGYTF.

V and J are TRBV5-4 and TRBJ2-3; TRBD1 matches 7 bases. The V segment lost 2 bases and the J segment 11 bases; nucleotides outside the gene matches: 14. The CDR3 loop spans 15 amino acids. Germline CDR1 reads SGHNT; CDR2 reads YYREEE (reference sequence). CDR3 protein: CASSFMDRIYNEQYF. CDR3 nucleotides: TGTGCCAGCAGCTTTATGGACAGGATATACAATGAGCAGTATTTT.

This clonotype was observed a few times. V and J are TRBV2 and TRBJ1-2; 8 bases line up with TRBD1. V lost 7 bases and J lost 5; bases outside the gene matches: 9. The CDR3 loop spans 14 amino acids. CDR1 SNHLY and CDR2 FYNNEI come from the germline V gene. The CDR3 sequence is CASKTDRATYGYTF. CDR3 nucleotides: TGTGCCAGCAAGACGGACAGGGCGACATATGGCTACACCTTC.